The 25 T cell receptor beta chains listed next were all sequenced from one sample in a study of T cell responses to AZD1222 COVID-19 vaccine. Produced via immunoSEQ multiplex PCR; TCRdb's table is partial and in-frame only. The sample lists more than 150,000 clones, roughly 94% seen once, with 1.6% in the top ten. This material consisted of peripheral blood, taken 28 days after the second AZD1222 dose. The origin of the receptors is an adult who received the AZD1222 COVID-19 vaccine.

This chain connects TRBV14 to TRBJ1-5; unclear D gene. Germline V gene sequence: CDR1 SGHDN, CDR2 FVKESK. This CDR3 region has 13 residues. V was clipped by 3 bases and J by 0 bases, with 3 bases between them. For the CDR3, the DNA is TGTGCCAGCAGCCAGAATAGCAATCAGCCCCAGCATTTT. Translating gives CASSQNSNQPQHF.

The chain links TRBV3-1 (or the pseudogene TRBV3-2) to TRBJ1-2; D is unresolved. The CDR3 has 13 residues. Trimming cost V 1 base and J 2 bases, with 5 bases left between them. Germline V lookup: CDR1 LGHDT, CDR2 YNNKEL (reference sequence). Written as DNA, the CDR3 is TGTGCCAGCAGCCAAGGCCCCAACTATGGCTACACCTTC. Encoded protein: CASSQGPNYGYTF.

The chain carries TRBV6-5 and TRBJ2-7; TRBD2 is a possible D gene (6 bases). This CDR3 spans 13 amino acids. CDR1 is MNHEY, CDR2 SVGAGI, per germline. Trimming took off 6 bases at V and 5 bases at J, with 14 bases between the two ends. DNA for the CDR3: TGTGCCAGCAGGACCCCGGGAGAGGACGAGCAGTACTTC. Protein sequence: CASRTPGEDEQYF.

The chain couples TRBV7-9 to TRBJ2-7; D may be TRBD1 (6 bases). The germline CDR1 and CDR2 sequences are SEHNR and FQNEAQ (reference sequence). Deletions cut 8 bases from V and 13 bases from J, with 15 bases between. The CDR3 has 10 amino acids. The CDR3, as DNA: TGTGCCAGCCGTGACAGGACGGGTTACTTC. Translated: CASRDRTGYF.

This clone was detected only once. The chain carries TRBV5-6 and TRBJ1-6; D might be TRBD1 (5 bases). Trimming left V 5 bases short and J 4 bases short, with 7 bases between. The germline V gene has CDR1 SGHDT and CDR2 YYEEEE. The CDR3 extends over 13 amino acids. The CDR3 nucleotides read TGTGCCAGCAGAGGGACTTATAATTCACCCCTCCACTTT. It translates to CASRGTYNSPLHF.

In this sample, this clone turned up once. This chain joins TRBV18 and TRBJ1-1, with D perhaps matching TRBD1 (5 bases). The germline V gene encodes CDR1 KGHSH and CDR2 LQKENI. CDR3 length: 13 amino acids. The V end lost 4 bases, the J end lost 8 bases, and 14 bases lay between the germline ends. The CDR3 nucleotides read TGTGCCAGCTCACTTACAGGTAATCTGGAAGCTTTCTTT. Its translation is CASSLTGNLEAFF.

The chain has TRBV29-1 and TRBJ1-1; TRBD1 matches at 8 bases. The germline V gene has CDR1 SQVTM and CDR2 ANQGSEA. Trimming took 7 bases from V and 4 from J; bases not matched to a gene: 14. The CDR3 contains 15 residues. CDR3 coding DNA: TGCAGCGCTAGGACAGGGCGATTTGAAGTCACTGAAGCTTTCTTT. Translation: CSARTGRFEVTEAFF.

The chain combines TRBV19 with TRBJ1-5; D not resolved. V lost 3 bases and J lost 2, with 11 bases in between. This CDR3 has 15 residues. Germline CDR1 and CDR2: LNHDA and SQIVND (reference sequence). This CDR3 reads CASSIGFSGNQPQHF. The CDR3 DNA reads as TGTGCCAGTAGTATTGGGTTTTCGGGCAATCAGCCCCAGCATTTT.

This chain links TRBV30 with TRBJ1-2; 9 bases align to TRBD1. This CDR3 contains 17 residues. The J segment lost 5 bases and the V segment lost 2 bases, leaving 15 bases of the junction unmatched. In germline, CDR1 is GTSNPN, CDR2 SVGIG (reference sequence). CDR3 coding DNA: TGTGCCTGGAGTAACAACAGGGGGCGAGGGTGTAAGTATGGCTACACCTTC. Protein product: CAWSNNRGRGCKYGYTF.

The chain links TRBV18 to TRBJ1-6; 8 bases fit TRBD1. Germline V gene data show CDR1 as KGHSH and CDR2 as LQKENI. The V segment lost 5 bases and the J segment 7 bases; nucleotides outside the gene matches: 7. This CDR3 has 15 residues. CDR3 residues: CASSTDRVKNSPLHF. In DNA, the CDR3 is TGTGCCAGCTCAACGGACAGGGTGAAGAATTCACCCCTCCACTTT.

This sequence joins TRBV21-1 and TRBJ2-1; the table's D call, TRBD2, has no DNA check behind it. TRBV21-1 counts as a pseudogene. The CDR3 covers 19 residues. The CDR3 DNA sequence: TGTGCCAGCAGCTATTCCGGCAGAGCCCAGCCGGGTGAACACAATGAGCAGTTCTTC. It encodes CASSYSGRAQPGEHNEQFF.

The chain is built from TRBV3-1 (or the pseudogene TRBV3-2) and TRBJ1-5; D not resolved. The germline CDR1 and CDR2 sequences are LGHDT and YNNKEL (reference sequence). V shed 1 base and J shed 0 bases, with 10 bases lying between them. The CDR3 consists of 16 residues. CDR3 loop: CASSQGVSYSNQPQHF. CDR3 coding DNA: TGTGCCAGCAGCCAAGGTGTCAGCTATAGCAATCAGCCCCAGCATTTT.

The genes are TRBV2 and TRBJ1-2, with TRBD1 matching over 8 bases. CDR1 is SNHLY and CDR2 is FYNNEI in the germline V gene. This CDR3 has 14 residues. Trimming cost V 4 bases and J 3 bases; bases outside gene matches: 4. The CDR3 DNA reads TGTGCCAGCAGTGGGGACAGGCGTGACTATGGCTACACCTTC. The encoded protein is CASSGDRRDYGYTF. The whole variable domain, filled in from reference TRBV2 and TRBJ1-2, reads EPEVTQTPSHQVTQMGQEVILRCVPISNHLYFYWYRQILGQKVEFLVSFYNNEISEKSEIFDDQFSVERPDGSNFTLKIRSTKLEDSAMYFCASSGDRRDYGYTFGSGTRLTVV.

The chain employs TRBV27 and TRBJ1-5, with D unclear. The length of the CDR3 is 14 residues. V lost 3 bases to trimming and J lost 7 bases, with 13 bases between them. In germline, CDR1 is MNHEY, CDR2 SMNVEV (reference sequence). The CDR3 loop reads CASSLVPLGQPQHF. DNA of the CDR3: TGTGCCAGCAGTTTGGTCCCCCTAGGCCAGCCCCAGCATTTT.

This CDR3 reads CASSTPGQGGEQYF. The CDR3, as DNA: TGTGCCAGCAGCACTCCGGGACAGGGAGGCGAGCAGTACTTC. The rearrangement uses TRBV2 and TRBJ2-7; 9 positions agree with TRBD1. The CDR3 has 14 amino acids. V lost 6 bases to trimming and J lost 6 bases; unmatched junction nucleotides: 9. Germline V gives CDR1 SNHLY, CDR2 FYNNEI.

This CDR3 reads CASSATDYGYTF. CDR3 bases: TGCGCCAGCAGCGCAACCGACTATGGCTACACCTTC. The V and J genes are TRBV5-1 and TRBJ1-2; D is undetermined. The CDR3 is 12 residues long. V lost 4 bases to trimming and J lost 3 bases, with 7 bases between them. Germline lookup yields CDR1 SGHRS and CDR2 YFSETQ.

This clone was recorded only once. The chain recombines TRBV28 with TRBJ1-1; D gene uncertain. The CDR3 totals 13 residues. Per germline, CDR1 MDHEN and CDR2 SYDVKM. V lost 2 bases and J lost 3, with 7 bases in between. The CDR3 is CASSLTLDTEAFF. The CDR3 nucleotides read TGTGCCAGCAGTTTAACCCTTGACACTGAAGCTTTCTTT.

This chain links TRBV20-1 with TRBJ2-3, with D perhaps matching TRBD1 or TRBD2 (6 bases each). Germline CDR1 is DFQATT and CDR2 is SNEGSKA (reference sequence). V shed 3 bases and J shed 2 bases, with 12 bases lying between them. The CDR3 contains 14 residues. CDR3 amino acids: CSASTGGHTDTQYF. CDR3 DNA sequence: TGCAGTGCTAGTACTGGGGGGCACACAGATACGCAGTATTTT.

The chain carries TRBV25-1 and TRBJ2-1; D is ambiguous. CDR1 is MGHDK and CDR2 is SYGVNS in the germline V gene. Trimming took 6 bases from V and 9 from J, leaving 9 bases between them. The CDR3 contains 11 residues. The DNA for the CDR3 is TGTGCCAGCAGCCTTATCGGTGAGCAGTTCTTC. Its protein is CASSLIGEQFF.

The CDR3: CASSQTGRNTGELFF. In DNA, the CDR3 is TGTGCCAGCAGTCAGACAGGGAGGAACACCGGGGAGCTGTTTTTT. This rearrangement joins TRBV2 to TRBJ2-2, with TRBD1 matching 7 bases. Per germline, CDR1 SNHLY and CDR2 FYNNEI. V was clipped by 5 bases and J by 1 base; unmatched bases: 4. CDR3 length equals 15 residues. The variable domain in full, completed from reference TRBV2 and TRBJ2-2, reads EPEVTQTPSHQVTQMGQEVILRCVPISNHLYFYWYRQILGQKVEFLVSFYNNEISEKSEIFDDQFSVERPDGSNFTLKIRSTKLEDSAMYFCASSQTGRNTGELFFGEGSRLTVL.

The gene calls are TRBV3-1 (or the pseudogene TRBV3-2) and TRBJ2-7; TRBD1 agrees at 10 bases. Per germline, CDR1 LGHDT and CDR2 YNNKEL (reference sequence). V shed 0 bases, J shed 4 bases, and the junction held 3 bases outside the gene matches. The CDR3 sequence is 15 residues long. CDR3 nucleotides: TGTGCCAGCAGCCAAGAGACAGGGGGCTGGTACGAGCAGTACTTC. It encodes CASSQETGGWYEQYF.

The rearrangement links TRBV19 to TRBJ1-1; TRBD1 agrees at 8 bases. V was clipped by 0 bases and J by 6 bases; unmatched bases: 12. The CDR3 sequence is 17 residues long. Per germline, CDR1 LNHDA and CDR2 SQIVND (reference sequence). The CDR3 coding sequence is TGTGCCAGTAGTATAGATCAGGAGACACAGGGGGACGCTGAAGCTTTCTTT. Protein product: CASSIDQETQGDAEAFF.

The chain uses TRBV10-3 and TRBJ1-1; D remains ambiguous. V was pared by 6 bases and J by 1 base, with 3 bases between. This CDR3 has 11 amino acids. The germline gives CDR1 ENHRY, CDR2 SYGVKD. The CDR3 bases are TGTGCCATCAGGGAGAACACTGAAGCTTTCTTT. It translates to CAIRENTEAFF.

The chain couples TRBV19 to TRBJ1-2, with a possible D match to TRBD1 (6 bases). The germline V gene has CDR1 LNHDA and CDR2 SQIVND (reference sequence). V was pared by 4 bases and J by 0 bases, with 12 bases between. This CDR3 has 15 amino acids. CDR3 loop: CASSTRQASNYGYTF. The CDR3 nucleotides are TGTGCCAGTAGTACGCGACAGGCTTCTAACTATGGCTACACCTTC.

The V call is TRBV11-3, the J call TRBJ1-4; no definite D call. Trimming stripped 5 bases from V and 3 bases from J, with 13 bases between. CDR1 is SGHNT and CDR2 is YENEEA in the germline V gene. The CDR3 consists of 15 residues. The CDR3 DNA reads TGTGCCAGCAGCCCGAGGAGGCTGGCTAATGAAAAACTGTTTTTT. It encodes CASSPRRLANEKLFF.